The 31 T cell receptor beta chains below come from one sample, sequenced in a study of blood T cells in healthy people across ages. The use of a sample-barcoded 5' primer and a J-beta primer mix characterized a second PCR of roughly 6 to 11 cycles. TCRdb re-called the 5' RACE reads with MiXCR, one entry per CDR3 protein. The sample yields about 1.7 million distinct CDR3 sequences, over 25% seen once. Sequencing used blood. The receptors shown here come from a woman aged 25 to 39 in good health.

CDR3 in DNA: TGCAGCGTTGAAGGGCAGGGGGTATACAATGAGCAGTACTTC. Translating it yields CSVEGQGVYNEQYF. V gene TRBV29-1 combines with J gene TRBJ2-1; the match to TRBD1 covers 7 bases. The J call may be wrong; the DNA end is better matched by TRBJ2-7. The CDR3 totals 14 residues. Germline CDR1 reads SQVTM; CDR2 reads ANQGSEA.

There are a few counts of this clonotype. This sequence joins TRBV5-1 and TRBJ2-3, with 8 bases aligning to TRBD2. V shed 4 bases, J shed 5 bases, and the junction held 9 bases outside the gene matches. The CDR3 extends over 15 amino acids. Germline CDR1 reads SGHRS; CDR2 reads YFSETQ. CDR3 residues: CASSPLGSGGDTQYF. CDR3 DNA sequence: TGCGCCAGCAGCCCCCTCGGGAGCGGGGGAGATACGCAGTATTTT.

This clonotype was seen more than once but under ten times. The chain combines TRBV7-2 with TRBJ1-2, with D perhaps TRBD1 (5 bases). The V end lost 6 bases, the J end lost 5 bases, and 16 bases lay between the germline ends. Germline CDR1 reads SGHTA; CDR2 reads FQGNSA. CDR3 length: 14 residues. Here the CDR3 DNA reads TGTGCCAGCAGTCGGGACCCCACAGAATATGGCTACACCTTC. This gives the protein CASSRDPTEYGYTF.

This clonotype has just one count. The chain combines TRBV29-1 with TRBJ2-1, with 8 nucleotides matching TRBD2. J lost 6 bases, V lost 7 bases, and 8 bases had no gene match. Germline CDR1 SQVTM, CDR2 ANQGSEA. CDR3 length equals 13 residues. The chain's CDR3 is CSAMRGALNEQFF. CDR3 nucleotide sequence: TGCAGCGCAATGCGGGGGGCACTCAATGAGCAGTTCTTC.

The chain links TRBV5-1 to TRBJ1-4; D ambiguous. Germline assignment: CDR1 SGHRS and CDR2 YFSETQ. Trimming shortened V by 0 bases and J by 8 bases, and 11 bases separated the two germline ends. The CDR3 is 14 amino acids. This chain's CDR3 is CASSLGQSEEKLFF. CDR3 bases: TGCGCCAGCAGCTTGGGACAATCGGAGGAAAAACTGTTTTTT.

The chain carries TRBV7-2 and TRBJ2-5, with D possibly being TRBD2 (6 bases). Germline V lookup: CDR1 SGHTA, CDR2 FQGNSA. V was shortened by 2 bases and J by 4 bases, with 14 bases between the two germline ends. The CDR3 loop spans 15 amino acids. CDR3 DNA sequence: TGTGCCAGCAGCTTATGGCTAGCGAATCGAGAGACCCAGTACTTC. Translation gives CASSLWLANRETQYF.

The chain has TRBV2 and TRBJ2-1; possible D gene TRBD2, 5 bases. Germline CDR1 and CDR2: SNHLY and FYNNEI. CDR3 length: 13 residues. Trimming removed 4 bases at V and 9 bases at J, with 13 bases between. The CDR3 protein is CASSVASGGEQFF. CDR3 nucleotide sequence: TGTGCCAGCAGTGTAGCCAGCGGTGGTGAGCAGTTCTTC.

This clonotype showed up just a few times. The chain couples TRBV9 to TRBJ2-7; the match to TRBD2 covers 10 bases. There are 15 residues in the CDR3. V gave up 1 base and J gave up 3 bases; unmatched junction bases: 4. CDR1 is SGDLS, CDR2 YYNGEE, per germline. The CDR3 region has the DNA TGTGCCAGCAGCGTATCTAGCGGGGGCTACTACGAGCAGTACTTC. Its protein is CASSVSSGGYYEQYF.

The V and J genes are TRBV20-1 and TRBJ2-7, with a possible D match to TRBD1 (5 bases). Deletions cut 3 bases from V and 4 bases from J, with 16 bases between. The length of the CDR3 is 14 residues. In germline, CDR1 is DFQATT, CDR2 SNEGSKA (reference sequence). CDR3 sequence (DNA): TGCAGTGCTAGCCCCCTCCGCGACAGTTACGAGCAGTACTTC. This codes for CSASPLRDSYEQYF.

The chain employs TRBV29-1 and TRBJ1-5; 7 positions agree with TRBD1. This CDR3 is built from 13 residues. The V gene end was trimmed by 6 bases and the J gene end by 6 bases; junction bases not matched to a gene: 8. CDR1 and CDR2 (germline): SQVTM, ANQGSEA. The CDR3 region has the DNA TGCAGCGTGCAAACAGGGGTAGGTCAGCCCCAGCATTTT. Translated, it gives CSVQTGVGQPQHF.

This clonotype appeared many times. The CDR3 loop reads CASSLVAGQGVETQYF. The CDR3 DNA sequence: TGTGCCAGCAGCTTAGTGGCCGGACAGGGAGTGGAGACCCAGTACTTC. The genes are TRBV7-9 and TRBJ2-5; 8 nucleotides agree with TRBD1. CDR1 and CDR2 from the germline V gene are SEHNR and FQNEAQ (reference sequence). This CDR3 is built from 16 residues. V was pared by 1 base and J by 5 bases, with 9 bases of the junction left unmatched.

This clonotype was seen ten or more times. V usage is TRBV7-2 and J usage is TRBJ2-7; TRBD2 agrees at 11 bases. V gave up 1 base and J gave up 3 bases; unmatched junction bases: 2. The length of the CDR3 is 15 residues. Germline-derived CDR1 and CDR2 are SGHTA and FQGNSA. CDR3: CASSLETSGVYEQYF. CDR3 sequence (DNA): TGTGCCAGCAGCTTAGAGACTAGCGGGGTCTACGAGCAGTACTTC.

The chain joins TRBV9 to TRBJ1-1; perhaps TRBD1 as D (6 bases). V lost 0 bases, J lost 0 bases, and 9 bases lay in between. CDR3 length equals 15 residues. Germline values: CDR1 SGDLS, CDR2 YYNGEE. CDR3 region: CASSVGTGMNTEAFF. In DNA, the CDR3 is TGTGCCAGCAGCGTAGGTACAGGGATGAACACTGAAGCTTTCTTT.

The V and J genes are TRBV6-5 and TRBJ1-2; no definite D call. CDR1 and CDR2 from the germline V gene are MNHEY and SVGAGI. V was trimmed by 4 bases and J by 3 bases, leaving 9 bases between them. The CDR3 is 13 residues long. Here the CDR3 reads CASSSLGYYGYTF. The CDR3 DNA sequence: TGTGCCAGCAGTTCCCTGGGTTACTATGGCTACACCTTC.

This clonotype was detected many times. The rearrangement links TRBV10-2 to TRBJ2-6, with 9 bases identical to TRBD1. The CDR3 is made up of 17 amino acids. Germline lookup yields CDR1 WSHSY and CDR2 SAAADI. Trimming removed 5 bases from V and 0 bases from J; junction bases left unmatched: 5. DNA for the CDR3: TGCGCCAGCAGTAAACAGGGGGCTCTCTCTGGGGCCAACGTCCTGACTTTC. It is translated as CASSKQGALSGANVLTF.

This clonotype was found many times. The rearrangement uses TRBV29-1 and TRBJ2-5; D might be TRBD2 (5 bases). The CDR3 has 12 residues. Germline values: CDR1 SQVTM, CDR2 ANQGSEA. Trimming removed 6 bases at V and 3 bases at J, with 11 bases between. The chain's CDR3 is CSVGSREETQYF. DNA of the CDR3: TGCAGCGTGGGGAGCCGGGAAGAGACCCAGTACTTC.

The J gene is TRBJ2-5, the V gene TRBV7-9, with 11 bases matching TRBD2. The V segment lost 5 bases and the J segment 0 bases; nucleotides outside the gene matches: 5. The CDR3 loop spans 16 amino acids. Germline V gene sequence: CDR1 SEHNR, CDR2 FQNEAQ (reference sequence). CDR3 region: CASSGTSGGYQETQYF. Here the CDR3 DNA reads TGTGCCAGCAGCGGAACTAGCGGGGGTTACCAAGAGACCCAGTACTTC.

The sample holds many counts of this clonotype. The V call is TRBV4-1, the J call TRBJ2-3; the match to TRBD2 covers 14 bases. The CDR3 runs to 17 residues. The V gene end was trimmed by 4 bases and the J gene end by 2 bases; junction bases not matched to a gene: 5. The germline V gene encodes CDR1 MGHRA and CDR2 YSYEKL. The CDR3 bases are TGCGCCAGCAGCCTCGGACTAGCGGGGGGACCCACAGATACGCAGTATTTT. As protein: CASSLGLAGGPTDTQYF.

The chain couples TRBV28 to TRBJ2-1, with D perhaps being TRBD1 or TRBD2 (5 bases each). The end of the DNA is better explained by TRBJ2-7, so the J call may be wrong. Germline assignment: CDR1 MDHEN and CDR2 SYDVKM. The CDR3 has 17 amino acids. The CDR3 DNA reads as TGTGCCAGCAGCGAGGGGACCCAGGAAAGGACCTACAATGAGCAGTACTTC. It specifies CASSEGTQERTYNEQYF.

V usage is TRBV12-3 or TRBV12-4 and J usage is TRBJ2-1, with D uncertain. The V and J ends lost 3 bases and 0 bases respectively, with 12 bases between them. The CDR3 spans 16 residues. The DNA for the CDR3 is TGTGCCAGCAGTTTCAACCGAACTTCCTCCTACAATGAGCAGTTCTTC. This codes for CASSFNRTSSYNEQFF.

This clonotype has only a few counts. The CDR3 loop reads CSARSGGLNTQYF. In nucleotides, the CDR3 is TGCAGTGCTAGGAGCGGGGGGTTGAATACGCAGTATTTT. This chain connects TRBV20-1 to TRBJ2-3; 9 positions agree with TRBD2. In germline, CDR1 is DFQATT, CDR2 SNEGSKA (reference sequence). With V trimmed by 3 bases and J by 7 bases, 5 bases remained unmatched. This CDR3 is 13 amino acids long.

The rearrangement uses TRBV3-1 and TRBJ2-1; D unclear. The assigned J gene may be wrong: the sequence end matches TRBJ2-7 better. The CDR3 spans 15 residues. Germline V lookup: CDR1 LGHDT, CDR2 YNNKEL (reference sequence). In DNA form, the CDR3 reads TGTGCCAGCAGCCAAATGGGCCCCTCCTACAATGAGCAGTACTTC. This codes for CASSQMGPSYNEQYF.

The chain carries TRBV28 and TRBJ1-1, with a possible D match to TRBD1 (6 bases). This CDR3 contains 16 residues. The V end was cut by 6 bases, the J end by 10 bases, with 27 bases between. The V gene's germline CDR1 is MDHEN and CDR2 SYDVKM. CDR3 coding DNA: TGTGCCAGCAGCCCCCTCGGTTCTGGGAGGGGGGTGGTAGCTTTCTTT. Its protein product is CASSPLGSGRGVVAFF.

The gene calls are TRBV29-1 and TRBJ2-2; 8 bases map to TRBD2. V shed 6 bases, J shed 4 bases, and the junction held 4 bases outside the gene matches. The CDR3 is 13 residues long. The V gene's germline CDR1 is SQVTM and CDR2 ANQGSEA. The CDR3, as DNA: TGCAGCGTAACTAGCGGCTTCACCGGGGAGCTGTTTTTT. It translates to CSVTSGFTGELFF.

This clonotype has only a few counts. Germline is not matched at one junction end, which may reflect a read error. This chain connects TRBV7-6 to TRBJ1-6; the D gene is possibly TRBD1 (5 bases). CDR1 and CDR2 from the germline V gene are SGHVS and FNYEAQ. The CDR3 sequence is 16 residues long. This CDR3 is CASSQGSKKYNSSLHF. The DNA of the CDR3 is TGTGCCAGCAGCCAGGGTAGCAAGAAATATAATTCATCCCTCCACTTT.

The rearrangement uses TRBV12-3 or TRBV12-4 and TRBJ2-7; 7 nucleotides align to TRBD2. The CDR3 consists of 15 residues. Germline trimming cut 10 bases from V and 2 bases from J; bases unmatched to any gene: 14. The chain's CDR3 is CATSLLASNTYEQYF. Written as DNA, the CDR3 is TGTGCCACCTCCTTACTAGCGTCGAATACCTACGAGCAGTACTTC.

The CDR3: CSVGVTPVVTQYF. In DNA, the CDR3 is TGCAGCGTCGGGGTTACCCCTGTCGTTACGCAGTATTTT. This chain links TRBV29-1 with TRBJ2-3, with D possibly TRBD2 on 5 matching bases. Per germline, CDR1 SQVTM and CDR2 ANQGSEA. V dropped 6 bases and J dropped 8 bases, with 18 bases sitting between them. The CDR3 is made up of 13 amino acids.

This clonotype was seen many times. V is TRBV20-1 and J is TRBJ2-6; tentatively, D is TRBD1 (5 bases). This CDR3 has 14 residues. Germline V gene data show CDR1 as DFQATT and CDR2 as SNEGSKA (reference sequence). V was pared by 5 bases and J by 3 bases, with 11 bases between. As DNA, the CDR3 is TGCAGTGCTCTTCGGACACTTGGGGCCAACGTCCTGACTTTC. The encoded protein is CSALRTLGANVLTF.

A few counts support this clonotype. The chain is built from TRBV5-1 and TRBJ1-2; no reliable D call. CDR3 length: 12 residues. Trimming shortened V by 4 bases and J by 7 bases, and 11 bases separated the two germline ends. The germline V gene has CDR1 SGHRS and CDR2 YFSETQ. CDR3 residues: CASSAKTTGYTF. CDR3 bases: TGCGCCAGCAGCGCCAAGACGACTGGCTACACCTTC. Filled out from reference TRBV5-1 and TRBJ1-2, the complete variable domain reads KAGVTQTPRYLIKTRGQQVTLSCSPISGHRSVSWYQQTPGQGLQFLFEYFSETQRNKGNFPGRFSGRQFSNSRSEMNVSTLELGDSALYLCASSAKTTGYTFGSGTRLTVV.

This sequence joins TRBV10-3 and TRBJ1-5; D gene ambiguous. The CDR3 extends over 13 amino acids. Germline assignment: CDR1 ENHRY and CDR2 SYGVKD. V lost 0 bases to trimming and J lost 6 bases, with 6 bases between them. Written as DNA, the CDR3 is TGTGCCATCAGTGAGTCTTGGGTTCAGCCCCAGCATTTT. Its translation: CAISESWVQPQHF.

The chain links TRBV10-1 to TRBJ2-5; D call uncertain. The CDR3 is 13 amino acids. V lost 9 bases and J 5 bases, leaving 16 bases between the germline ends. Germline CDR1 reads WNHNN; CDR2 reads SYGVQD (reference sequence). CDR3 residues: CASEGSRRETQYF. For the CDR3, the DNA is TGCGCCAGTGAAGGGTCCCGCCGGGAGACCCAGTACTTC.